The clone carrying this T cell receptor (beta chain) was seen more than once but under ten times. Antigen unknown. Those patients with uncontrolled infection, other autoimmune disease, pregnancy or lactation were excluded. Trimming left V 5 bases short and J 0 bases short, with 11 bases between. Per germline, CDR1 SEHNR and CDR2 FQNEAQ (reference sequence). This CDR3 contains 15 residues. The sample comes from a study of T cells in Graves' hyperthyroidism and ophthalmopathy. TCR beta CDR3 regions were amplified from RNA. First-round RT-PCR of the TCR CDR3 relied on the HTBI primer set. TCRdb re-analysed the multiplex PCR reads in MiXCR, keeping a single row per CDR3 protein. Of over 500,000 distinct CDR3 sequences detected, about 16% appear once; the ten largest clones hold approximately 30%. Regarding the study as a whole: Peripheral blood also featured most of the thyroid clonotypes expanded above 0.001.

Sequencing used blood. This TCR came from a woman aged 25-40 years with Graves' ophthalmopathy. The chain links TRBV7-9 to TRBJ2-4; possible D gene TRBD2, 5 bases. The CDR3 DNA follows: TGTGCCAGCAGCGCGGGTTTCCTAGCCAAAAACATTCAGTACTTC. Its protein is CASSAGFLAKNIQYF.